These T cell receptor beta chains were read from a single sample in a study of blood T cell repertoires in COVID-19. The table came from immunoSEQ multiplex PCR; TCRdb's copy has only in-frame clones and leaves some out. In the table there are 300,000 to 400,000 clones, 75% to 90% of which are singletons. The sequenced sample was peripheral blood. Receptors were obtained from a woman in her 50s with COVID-19, enrolled during active disease. Both conserved end residues are trimmed from each CDR3.

j_call | v_call | cdr3_aa
TRBJ2-1 | TRBV11-2 | ASSLTSGGLEQF
TRBJ2-1 | TRBV19 | ASSIASGRAYNEQF
TRBJ2-7 | TRBV18 | ASSDQGQGSYEQY
TRBJ1-1 | TRBV4-1 | ASSQTGVNTEAF
TRBJ1-4 | TRBV5-4 | ASSPVDSNEKLF
TRBJ2-7 | TRBV15 | ATSRDLAQGNEQY
TRBJ1-1 | TRBV5-1 | ASSSGQKNTEAF
TRBJ2-1 | TRBV6-6 | ASRPGPLASYNEQF
TRBJ2-3 | TRBV27 | ASSFSADTQY
TRBJ2-1 | TRBV6-5 | ASSEDSRQF
TRBJ2-2 | TRBV6-1 | ASSDQSGLAVSGELF
TRBJ1-3 | TRBV6-2/TRBV6-3 | ASSSTAGRRVGNTIY
TRBJ2-5 | TRBV18 | ASSLQTQVYQGTQY
TRBJ1-1 | TRBV4-1 | ASSQEASRGGRNTEAF
TRBJ2-1 | TRBV5-4 | ASSVAGGAVWEQF
TRBJ2-1 | TRBV6-5 | ASSTPGSSYNEQF
TRBJ2-7 | TRBV7-8 | ASSRTSGRAIEQY
TRBJ2-5 | TRBV11-2 | ASSLVLAGGETQY
TRBJ1-1 | TRBV19 | ASSIGQTLVGTEAF
TRBJ2-3 | TRBV12-3/TRBV12-4 | ASSLVFADTQY
TRBJ1-1 | TRBV18 | ASSPQGGNTEAF
TRBJ1-4 | TRBV5-1 | ASSSNPGGEKLF
TRBJ2-2 | TRBV7-3 | ASSLNGRGTGELF
TRBJ1-1 | TRBV3-1/TRBV3-2 | ASSQRQMNTEAF
TRBJ2-7 | TRBV7-9 | ASSQGLAFYEQY